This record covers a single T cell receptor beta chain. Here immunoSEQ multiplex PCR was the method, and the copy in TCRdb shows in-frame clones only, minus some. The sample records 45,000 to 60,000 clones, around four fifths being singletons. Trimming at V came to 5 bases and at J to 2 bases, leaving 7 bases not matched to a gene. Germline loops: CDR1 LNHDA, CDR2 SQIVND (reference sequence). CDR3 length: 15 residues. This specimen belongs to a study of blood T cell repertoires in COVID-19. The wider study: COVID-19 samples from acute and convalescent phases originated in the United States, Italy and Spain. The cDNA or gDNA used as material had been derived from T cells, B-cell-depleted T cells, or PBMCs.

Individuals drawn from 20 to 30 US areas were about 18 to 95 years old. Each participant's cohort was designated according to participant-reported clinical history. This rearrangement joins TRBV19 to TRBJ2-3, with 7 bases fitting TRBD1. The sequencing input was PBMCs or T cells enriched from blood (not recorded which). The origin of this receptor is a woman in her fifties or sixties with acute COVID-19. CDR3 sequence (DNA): TGTGCCAGTAGTCCTTTTGACAGGGACACAGATACGCAGTATTTT. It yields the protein CASSPFDRDTDTQYF.